The 27 T cell receptor beta chains in this list originate from one sample, sequenced in a study of OX40 agonist ivuxolimab in advanced cancers. Using immunoSEQ multiplex PCR, the repertoire was profiled, and TCRdb retains in-frame clones only, with some absent. The sample includes 60,000 to 100,000 clones, about 80% of them seen just once. This specimen consisted of CD4+ or CD8+ T cells sorted from blood, obtained in a trial of the OX40 agonist ivuxolimab. These receptors originate from an adult with an advanced solid tumor such as melanoma, head and neck, liver or kidney cancer.

The chain employs TRBV7-2 and TRBJ1-3; D unclear. V shed 5 bases and J shed 2 bases, with 13 bases lying between them. The CDR3 extends over 15 amino acids. CDR1 and CDR2 from the germline V gene are SGHTA and FQGNSA. DNA of the CDR3: TGTGCCAGCAGCCCACAACAGAGACCTGGAAACACCATATATTTT. It yields the protein CASSPQQRPGNTIYF. The full variable domain, with the rest looked up from reference TRBV7-2 and TRBJ1-3, is GAGVSQSPSNKVTEKGKDVELRCDPISGHTALYWYRQSLGQGLEFLIYFQGNSAPDKSGLPSDRFSAERTGGSVSTLTIQRTQQEDSAVYLCASSPQQRPGNTIYFGEGSWLTVV.

The chain recombines TRBV6-5 with TRBJ2-5, with D perhaps TRBD1 (5 bases). CDR1 and CDR2 (germline): MNHEY, SVGAGI. V was shortened by 2 bases and J by 5 bases, with 12 bases between the two germline ends. There are 14 residues in the CDR3. The CDR3: CASSYGRGGETQYF. The CDR3 region has the DNA TGTGCCAGCAGTTACGGAAGGGGTGGGGAGACCCAGTACTTC.

The rearrangement joins TRBV4-1 to TRBJ2-6, with TRBD2 as a possible D gene (5 bases). Germline CDR1 reads MGHRA; CDR2 reads YSYEKL. There are 13 residues in the CDR3. V was trimmed by 4 bases and J by 13 bases, leaving 14 bases between them. The CDR3 coding sequence is TGCGCCAGCAGCCGTACGGGATTGGCTGTCCTGACTTTC. This sequence encodes CASSRTGLAVLTF.

V gene TRBV6-5 combines with J gene TRBJ1-2; D is perhaps TRBD1 (5 bases). Deletions cut 0 bases from V and 8 bases from J, with 13 bases between. There are 14 residues in the CDR3. Germline loops: CDR1 MNHEY, CDR2 SVGAGI. CDR3 sequence (DNA): TGTGCCAGCAGTTACTCGTGGGCAGGGCAAGGCTACACCTTC. Residues: CASSYSWAGQGYTF.

CDR3 bases: TGTGCCAGCAGGACCGGGTGGGGAGAATATGGCTACACCTTC. This gives the protein CASRTGWGEYGYTF. V is TRBV6-5 and J is TRBJ1-2; D is unclear. The CDR3 is 14 amino acids. V was cut by 6 bases and J by 5 bases, with 16 bases left in between. The germline V gene has CDR1 MNHEY and CDR2 SVGAGI.

In DNA form, the CDR3 reads TGTGCCAGCAGCTTAACCGGGACAGGGGGCCAGAATGAGCAGTTCTTC. Residues: CASSLTGTGGQNEQFF. This chain connects TRBV7-2 to TRBJ2-1; TRBD1 aligns across 12 bases. The CDR3 runs to 16 residues. V lost 2 bases and J lost 7; bases outside the gene matches: 6. The germline V gene has CDR1 SGHTA and CDR2 FQGNSA.

The V call is TRBV15, the J call TRBJ2-7; TRBD1 matches 8 bases. Germline V lookup: CDR1 LNHNV, CDR2 YYDKDF (reference sequence). Trimming took 1 base from V and 5 from J; bases not matched to a gene: 10. This CDR3 has 16 residues. For the CDR3, the DNA is TGTGCCACCAGCAGAGCAAAAGGACAGGGCTCTAACGAGCAGTACTTC. This sequence encodes CATSRAKGQGSNEQYF.

This chain joins TRBV7-3 and TRBJ2-3, with 7 bases that match TRBD1. The germline gives CDR1 SGHTA, CDR2 FQGTGA. CDR3 length: 14 residues. Germline trimming cut 5 bases from V and 3 bases from J; bases unmatched to any gene: 5. The CDR3 region is CASSPGGWTDTQYF. In DNA form, the CDR3 reads TGTGCCAGCAGCCCAGGGGGTTGGACAGATACGCAGTATTTT.

A few counts support this clone. V gene TRBV10-3 combines with J gene TRBJ2-3; TRBD1 agrees at 12 bases. V lost 3 bases and J lost 1; bases outside the gene matches: 5. The CDR3 has 17 amino acids. Germline lookup yields CDR1 ENHRY and CDR2 SYGVKD. The DNA for the CDR3 is TGTGCCATCAGTGACGGGACAGGGGGCTCGGGCACAGATACGCAGTATTTT. Translating it yields CAISDGTGGSGTDTQYF.

The V gene is TRBV7-2, the J gene TRBJ1-5; 9 positions match TRBD1. Per the germline V gene, CDR1 is SGHTA and CDR2 is FQGNSA. The CDR3 is 17 residues long. V shed 1 base and J 4 bases; nucleotides not matched to a gene: 8. CDR3 bases: TGTGCCAGCAGCTTAGTGGGGGCGGGACAGGGAAATCAGCCCCAGCATTTT. Translated: CASSLVGAGQGNQPQHF.

The J gene is TRBJ2-2, the V gene TRBV7-3; 7 bases are shared with TRBD2. This CDR3 region has 14 residues. Trimming at V came to 5 bases and at J to 5 bases, leaving 5 bases not matched to a gene. CDR1 SGHTA and CDR2 FQGTGA come from the germline V gene. CDR3 sequence (DNA): TGTGCCAGCAGCAGGCAGGGAGGGACCGGGGAGCTGTTTTTT. It encodes CASSRQGGTGELFF.

A single count supports this clone. CDR3 nucleotide sequence: TGCGCCAGCAGCTTACAGGCGAGCTCCTACGAGCAGTACTTC. It encodes CASSLQASSYEQYF. The V and J genes are TRBV5-1 and TRBJ2-7; a weak D match, TRBD1 (5 bases). Trimming removed 2 bases from V and 0 bases from J, with 9 bases in between. The CDR3 contains 14 residues. The germline V gene encodes CDR1 SGHRS and CDR2 YFSETQ.

This sequence joins TRBV7-9 and TRBJ1-5; tentatively, D is TRBD1 (5 bases). The V gene's germline CDR1 is SEHNR and CDR2 FQNEAQ (reference sequence). The CDR3 extends over 13 amino acids. Trimming removed 3 bases from V and 6 bases from J, with 9 bases in between. The CDR3 sequence: CASSFEGRQPQHF. The CDR3 DNA sequence: TGTGCCAGCAGCTTTGAGGGGCGTCAGCCCCAGCATTTT.

This sequence joins TRBV7-2 and TRBJ2-1, with 11 bases aligning to TRBD2. Germline CDR1 and CDR2: SGHTA and FQGNSA. This CDR3 spans 15 amino acids. With V trimmed by 5 bases and J by 4 bases, 4 bases remained unmatched. The chain's CDR3 is CASSTSGGLYNEQFF. In DNA form, the CDR3 reads TGTGCCAGCAGCACTAGCGGGGGCCTATACAATGAGCAGTTCTTC.

V is TRBV7-2 and J is TRBJ2-6; maybe TRBD2 (5 bases). This CDR3 has 14 residues. The ends were cut back, 3 bases at V and 4 bases at J, with 7 bases in the middle. Germline V lookup: CDR1 SGHTA, CDR2 FQGNSA. The CDR3 sequence is CASSLGSGANVLTF. Written as DNA, the CDR3 is TGTGCCAGCAGCTTGGGGAGCGGGGCCAACGTCCTGACTTTC.

The CDR3 region has the DNA TGTGCCAGCAGTGGTGGACAGGGCCACAATCAGCCCCAGCATTTT. It yields the protein CASSGGQGHNQPQHF. This chain uses TRBV6-5 with TRBJ1-5; 8 bases line up with TRBD1. In germline, CDR1 is MNHEY, CDR2 SVGAGI. V lost 5 bases and J lost 3; bases outside the gene matches: 6. The CDR3 spans 15 residues.

V and J are TRBV5-5 and TRBJ2-3; D unclear. Germline CDR1 reads SGHKS; CDR2 reads YYEKEE (reference sequence). This CDR3 region has 15 residues. V was clipped by 0 bases and J by 2 bases, with 10 bases between them. The CDR3 loop is CASSLGYGLTDTQYF. The CDR3 DNA reads TGTGCCAGCAGCTTGGGGTACGGGCTCACAGATACGCAGTATTTT.

This clone showed up just a few times. The CDR3 DNA reads TGTGCCAGCAGTGCGGACAGTGAGCAGTTCTTC. It codes for CASSADSEQFF. This chain uses TRBV2 with TRBJ2-1, with a weak D call TRBD1 (6 bases). Germline lookup yields CDR1 SNHLY and CDR2 FYNNEI. This CDR3 has 11 amino acids. The V end was cut by 4 bases, the J end by 9 bases, with 7 bases between.

The chain employs TRBV4-3 and TRBJ1-5; D perhaps matches TRBD1 (6 bases). The CDR3 sequence is 15 residues long. CDR1 and CDR2 from the germline V gene are LGHNA and YSLEER. Trimming left V 1 base short and J 2 bases short, with 9 bases between. The CDR3 here is CASSQVYRGNQPQHF. CDR3 nucleotide sequence: TGCGCCAGCAGCCAAGTCTACAGGGGCAATCAGCCCCAGCATTTT.

The count of this clone is one. The V and J genes are TRBV10-1 and TRBJ2-1; unclear D gene. The CDR3 spans 12 residues. Germline-derived CDR1 and CDR2 are WNHNN and SYGVQD (reference sequence). The germline V and J ends were trimmed by 3 bases and 6 bases, with 6 bases remaining between them. The CDR3 loop reads CASSDLINEQFF. Here the CDR3 DNA reads TGCGCCAGCAGTGATTTAATCAATGAGCAGTTCTTC.

V and J are TRBV6-5 and TRBJ2-1; no firm D call. Germline V CDR1 and CDR2: MNHEY, SVGAGI. Trimming shortened V by 6 bases and J by 4 bases, and 16 bases separated the two germline ends. The CDR3 extends over 15 amino acids. CDR3 amino acids: CASRYTSSIYNEQFF. CDR3 in DNA: TGTGCCAGCAGGTACACCTCCTCCATTTACAATGAGCAGTTCTTC.

The V call is TRBV5-4, the J call TRBJ2-2; D might be TRBD2 (6 bases). Germline assignment: CDR1 SGHNT and CDR2 YYREEE (reference sequence). The CDR3 loop spans 15 amino acids. The V end was cut by 4 bases, the J end by 1 base, with 11 bases between. CDR3: CASSPGTLNTGELFF. CDR3 coding DNA: TGTGCCAGCAGCCCCGGGACTCTGAACACCGGGGAGCTGTTTTTT.

This CDR3 is CACNLQGAYYGYTF. The CDR3 coding sequence is TGTGCCTGCAACCTACAGGGGGCCTACTATGGCTACACCTTC. The J gene is TRBJ1-2, the V gene TRBV30, with 9 bases matching TRBD1. This CDR3 is built from 14 residues. CDR1 and CDR2 (germline): GTSNPN, SVGIG (reference sequence). J gave up 3 bases and V 6 bases, and 8 bases lay outside the gene matches.

The chain has TRBV2 and TRBJ2-6, with D maybe TRBD1 (6 bases). Trimming cost V 6 bases and J 2 bases, with 11 bases left between them. Germline V gene data show CDR1 as SNHLY and CDR2 as FYNNEI. CDR3 length: 15 amino acids. CDR3 in amino acids: CASSLQGTGANVLTF. CDR3 coding DNA: TGTGCCAGCAGCCTACAGGGAACTGGGGCCAACGTCCTGACTTTC. Full variable domain (missing parts from reference TRBV2 and TRBJ2-6): EPEVTQTPSHQVTQMGQEVILRCVPISNHLYFYWYRQILGQKVEFLVSFYNNEISEKSEIFDDQFSVERPDGSNFTLKIRSTKLEDSAMYFCASSLQGTGANVLTFGAGSRLTVL.

V usage is TRBV5-4 and J usage is TRBJ2-3, with 14 bases aligning to TRBD2. This CDR3 region has 16 residues. The ends lost 1 base at V and 4 bases at J; junction bases unmatched: 2. Germline-derived CDR1 and CDR2 are SGHNT and YYREEE (reference sequence). CDR3 region: CASSLRLAGGPDTQYF. In DNA, the CDR3 is TGTGCCAGCAGCTTGAGACTAGCGGGGGGGCCAGATACGCAGTATTTT.

The chain joins TRBV7-2 to TRBJ2-1; perhaps TRBD2 as D (6 bases). The CDR3 is 14 amino acids. Trimming cost V 6 bases and J 6 bases, with 15 bases left between them. From germline, CDR1 is SGHTA and CDR2 FQGNSA. CDR3 sequence: CASRILGGGNEQFF. CDR3 sequence (DNA): TGTGCCAGCAGAATCCTCGGGGGAGGCAATGAGCAGTTCTTC.

The V gene is TRBV19, the J gene TRBJ1-2; unclear D gene. The CDR3 totals 11 residues. V shed 3 bases and J shed 10 bases, with 9 bases lying between them. Germline V gene data show CDR1 as LNHDA and CDR2 as SQIVND (reference sequence). CDR3 residues: CASSMFALYTF. The CDR3 coding sequence is TGTGCCAGTAGTATGTTTGCCCTCTACACCTTC.